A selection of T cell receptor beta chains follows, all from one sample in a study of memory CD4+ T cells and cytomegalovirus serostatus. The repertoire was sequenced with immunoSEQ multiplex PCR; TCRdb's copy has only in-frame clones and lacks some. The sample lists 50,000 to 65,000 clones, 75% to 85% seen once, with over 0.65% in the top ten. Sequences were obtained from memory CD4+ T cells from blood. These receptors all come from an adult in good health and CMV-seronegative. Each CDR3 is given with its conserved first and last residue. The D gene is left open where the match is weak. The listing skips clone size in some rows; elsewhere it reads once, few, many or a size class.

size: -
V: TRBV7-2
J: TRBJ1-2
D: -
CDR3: CASKGRNNYGYTF
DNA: TGTGCCAGCAAGGGCCGAAATAACTATGGCTACACCTTC

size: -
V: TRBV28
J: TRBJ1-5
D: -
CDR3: CAIRGSLNQPQHF
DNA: TGTGCCATCCGGGGGAGTCTAAATCAGCCCCAGCATTTT

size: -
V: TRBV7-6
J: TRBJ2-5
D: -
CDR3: CASSHRNIETQYF
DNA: TGTGCCAGCAGCCACCGTAACATAGAGACCCAGTACTTC

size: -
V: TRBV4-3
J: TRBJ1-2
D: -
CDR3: CASSQEPGQNYGYTF
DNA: TGCGCCAGCAGCCAGGAACCGGGACAAAACTATGGCTACACCTTC

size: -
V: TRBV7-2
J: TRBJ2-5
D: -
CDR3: CASSLGAPEETQYF
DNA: TGTGCCAGCAGCTTAGGGGCCCCGGAAGAGACCCAGTACTTC

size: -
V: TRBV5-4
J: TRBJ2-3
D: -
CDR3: CASSSMVQVRDTQYF
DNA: TGTGCCAGCAGCTCGATGGTCCAGGTCAGAGATACGCAGTATTTT

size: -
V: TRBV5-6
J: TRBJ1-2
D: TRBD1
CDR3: CASSSDRGNYGYTF
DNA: TGTGCCAGCAGCTCGGACAGGGGAAACTATGGCTACACCTTC

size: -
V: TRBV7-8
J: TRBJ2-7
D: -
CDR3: CASMVREEQYF
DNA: TGTGCCAGCATGGTCAGGGAGGAGCAGTACTTC

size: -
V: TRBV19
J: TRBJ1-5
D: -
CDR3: CASSIGGWNQPQHF
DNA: TGTGCCAGTAGTATAGGAGGGTGGAATCAGCCCCAGCATTTT

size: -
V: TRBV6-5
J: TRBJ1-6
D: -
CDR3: CASSDGLNSPLHF
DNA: TGTGCCAGCAGCGATGGACTTAATTCACCCCTCCACTTT

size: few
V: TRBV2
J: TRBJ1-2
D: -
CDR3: CASSEVREDSYGYTF
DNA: TGTGCCAGCAGTGAAGTAAGGGAAGACAGCTATGGCTACACCTTC

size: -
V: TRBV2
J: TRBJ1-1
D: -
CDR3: CASSRSLNTEAFF
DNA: TGTGCCAGCAGCCGGAGCTTGAACACTGAAGCTTTCTTT

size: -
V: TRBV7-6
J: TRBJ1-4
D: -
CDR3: CASSLGLNEKLFF
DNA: TGTGCCAGCAGCTTAGGACTGAATGAAAAACTGTTTTTT

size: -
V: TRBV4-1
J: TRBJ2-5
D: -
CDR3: CASSQDPLPQETQYF
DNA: TGCGCCAGCAGCCAAGACCCCCTTCCCCAAGAGACCCAGTACTTC

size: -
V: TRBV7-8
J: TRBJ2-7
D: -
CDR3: CASSQGGHKTYEQYF
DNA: TGTGCCAGCAGCCAGGGGGGGCATAAAACCTACGAGCAGTACTTC

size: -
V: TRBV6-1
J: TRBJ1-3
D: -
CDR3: CASSERVGPLQSGNTIYF
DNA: TGTGCCAGCAGTGAGCGGGTGGGACCACTTCAATCTGGAAACACCATATATTTT

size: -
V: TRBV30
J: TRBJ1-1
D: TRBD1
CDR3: CAWTRQGGTEAFF
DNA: TGTGCCTGGACGAGGCAGGGGGGCACTGAAGCTTTCTTT

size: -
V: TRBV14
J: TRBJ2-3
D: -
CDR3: CASSPLSRADTQYF
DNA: TGTGCCAGCAGCCCACTTTCTCGGGCGGATACGCAGTATTTT

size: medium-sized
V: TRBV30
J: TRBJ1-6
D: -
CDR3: CAWSGRGDSPLHF
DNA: TGTGCCTGGAGTGGCAGGGGAGACTCACCCCTCCACTTT